The 20 T cell receptor beta chains below come from one sample, sequenced in a study of blood T cell repertoires in COVID-19. TCRdb's copy holds only in-frame clones and misses some; the assay was immunoSEQ multiplex PCR. The sample has fewer than 350,000 clones, 70% to 90% seen once. The sample consisted of peripheral blood. These receptors came from a man aged 18 to 30 with active or convalescent COVID-19.

This chain links TRBV10-2 with TRBJ1-5; perhaps TRBD1 as D (6 bases). CDR1 is WSHSY and CDR2 is SAAADI in the germline V gene. CDR3 length: 13 residues. Trimming stripped 0 bases from V and 15 bases from J, with 15 bases between. In DNA, the CDR3 is TGCGCCAGCAGTGAGTCACCCAGGGGCCTCCTGCATTTT. It is translated as CASSESPRGLLHF.

This chain joins TRBV19 and TRBJ1-1; TRBD1 is a possible D gene (6 bases). The V gene's germline CDR1 is LNHDA and CDR2 SQIVND (reference sequence). V dropped 3 bases and J dropped 4 bases, with 9 bases sitting between them. The CDR3 has 13 residues. The CDR3 region is CASSIRGSTEAFF. The CDR3 DNA reads as TGTGCCAGTAGTATCAGGGGTAGCACTGAAGCTTTCTTT. Variable domain in full (rest from reference TRBV19 and TRBJ1-1): DGGITQSPKYLFRKEGQNVTLSCEQNLNHDAMYWYRQDPGQGLRLIYYSQIVNDFQKGDIAEGYSVSREKKESFPLTVTSAQKNPTAFYLCASSIRGSTEAFFGQGTRLTVV.

In this sample, this clone turned up once. The chain is built from TRBV6-4 and TRBJ2-3; D possibly corresponds to TRBD2 (5 bases). CDR1 and CDR2 (germline): MRHNA, SNTAGT. This CDR3 is built from 15 residues. The V end lost 2 bases, the J end lost 1 base, and 10 bases lay between the germline ends. CDR3 loop: CASSDEGGGTDTQYF. Written as DNA, the CDR3 is TGTGCCAGCAGTGACGAGGGCGGCGGCACAGATACGCAGTATTTT.

The V gene is TRBV12-2, the J gene TRBJ1-5. TRBV12-2 is assigned pseudogene status. This CDR3 comprises 16 residues. CDR3 bases: TGTGCAAGTCGCTTAGCGTTGCGAGGGATCAATCAGCCCCAGCATTTT. Its protein product is CASRLALRGINQPQHF.

This sequence joins TRBV4-3 and TRBJ2-2; TRBD1 agrees at 7 bases. CDR1 LGHNA and CDR2 YSLEER come from the germline V gene. V lost 4 bases to trimming and J lost 3 bases; unmatched junction nucleotides: 14. The CDR3 has 18 residues. The CDR3 here is CASSRKLRQGTDTGELFF. The DNA for the CDR3 is TGCGCCAGCAGCCGAAAACTAAGACAGGGAACGGACACCGGGGAGCTGTTTTTT.

This clone was found a few times. The rearrangement joins TRBV5-1 to TRBJ2-1; D is possibly TRBD1 (7 bases). V was clipped by 3 bases and J by 5 bases, with 12 bases between them. The CDR3 loop spans 14 amino acids. The germline CDR1 and CDR2 sequences are SGHRS and YFSETQ. For the CDR3, the DNA is TGCGCCAGCAGCTACCAGGGGGGTCACAATGAGCAGTTCTTC. Protein: CASSYQGGHNEQFF.

The rearrangement links TRBV6-2 or TRBV6-3 to TRBJ1-5; D is ambiguous. The CDR3 length is 13 residues. V was shortened by 5 bases and J by 5 bases, with 10 bases between the two germline ends. Germline V gives CDR1 MNHEY, CDR2 SVGEGT. CDR3: CASSQDVDQPQHF. CDR3 nucleotides: TGTGCCAGCAGTCAGGATGTAGATCAGCCCCAGCATTTT.

The V gene is TRBV4-1, the J gene TRBJ2-5; 7 bases map to TRBD1. The germline gives CDR1 MGHRA, CDR2 YSYEKL. CDR3 length: 14 amino acids. The J segment lost 4 bases and the V segment lost 1 base, leaving 3 bases of the junction unmatched. The CDR3: CASSQGGQPETQYF. In DNA, the CDR3 is TGCGCCAGCAGCCAAGGGGGACAGCCAGAGACCCAGTACTTC.

V is TRBV11-2 and J is TRBJ1-1, with TRBD1 as a possible D gene (6 bases). The V end was cut by 3 bases, the J end by 4 bases, with 18 bases between. The CDR3 sequence is 16 residues long. Germline V lookup: CDR1 SGHAT, CDR2 FQNNGV. CDR3 bases: TGTGCCAGCAGCTTTGGGGGCGCAAGTCGTGCCACTGAAGCTTTCTTT. The encoded protein is CASSFGGASRATEAFF.

This clone was found once. The rearrangement links TRBV3-1 (or the pseudogene TRBV3-2) to TRBJ1-1, with 10 bases that match TRBD1. CDR1 LGHDT and CDR2 YNNKEL come from the germline V gene (reference sequence). CDR3 length equals 16 residues. Trimming cost V 4 bases and J 0 bases; bases outside gene matches: 5. CDR3 in DNA: TGTGCCAGCAGCCGACCCGGGACAGGGGTGAACACTGAAGCTTTCTTT. Translation gives CASSRPGTGVNTEAFF.

The rearrangement uses TRBV4-1 and TRBJ2-3; D not resolved. The CDR3 is made up of 15 amino acids. The V gene lost 2 bases and the J gene lost 3 bases, with 12 bases spanning the gap. The germline V gene encodes CDR1 MGHRA and CDR2 YSYEKL. CDR3 sequence reads: CASSQNPHATDTQYF. The CDR3 DNA sequence: TGCGCCAGCAGCCAAAACCCTCATGCGACAGATACGCAGTATTTT.

The chain uses TRBV10-1 and TRBJ2-2, with 7 bases identical to TRBD2. The trim removed 4 bases at V and 6 bases at J, leaving 8 bases unmatched. CDR3 size: 15 residues. Germline V CDR1 and CDR2: WNHNN, SYGVQD (reference sequence). The CDR3 DNA reads as TGCGCCAGCAGTGGCCCGAGCGGGGAGGCCGGGGAGCTGTTTTTT. Residues: CASSGPSGEAGELFF.

This rearrangement joins TRBV20-1 to TRBJ1-6, with D unclear. Trimming removed 3 bases from V and 4 bases from J, with 10 bases in between. In germline, CDR1 is DFQATT, CDR2 SNEGSKA (reference sequence). This CDR3 is built from 14 residues. Here the CDR3 DNA reads TGCAGTGCTAGTTCCGGGTTTTATAATTCACCCCTCCACTTT. Its translation: CSASSGFYNSPLHF.

This sequence joins TRBV10-3 and TRBJ1-2; no clear D. CDR3 size: 13 residues. Germline CDR1 is ENHRY and CDR2 is SYGVKD. With 8 bases removed from V and 6 bases from J, the gap between germline ends came to 16 bases. CDR3 sequence: CAIRTEQTHGYTF. CDR3 nucleotide sequence: TGTGCCATCCGGACTGAGCAAACCCATGGCTACACCTTC.

V is TRBV6-2 or TRBV6-3 and J is TRBJ2-1; D perhaps matches TRBD1 (5 bases). This CDR3 comprises 15 residues. V was shortened by 3 bases and J by 2 bases, with 11 bases between the two germline ends. The V gene's germline CDR1 is MNHEY and CDR2 SVGEGT. Here the CDR3 reads CASSYLTGPYNEQFF. As DNA, the CDR3 is TGTGCCAGCAGTTATCTTACAGGCCCCTACAATGAGCAGTTCTTC.

The chain recombines TRBV6-5 with TRBJ1-4; D perhaps matches TRBD1 (5 bases). V lost 2 bases, J lost 3 bases, and 7 bases lay in between. The CDR3 totals 14 residues. Germline assignment: CDR1 MNHEY and CDR2 SVGAGI. CDR3 protein: CASSYQGSNEKLFF. CDR3 DNA: TGTGCCAGCAGTTACCAGGGCTCTAATGAAAAACTGTTTTTT.

This chain uses TRBV12-3 or TRBV12-4 with TRBJ2-6; D gene uncertain. Trimming took off 7 bases at V and 1 base at J, with 5 bases between the two ends. The CDR3 is 13 amino acids. The CDR3 DNA reads TGTGCCAGCACCCGGTCTGGGGCCAACGTCCTGACTTTC. As protein: CASTRSGANVLTF.

This clone turned up a few times. CDR3 coding DNA: TGTGCCAGCAGCTTGGCCGCAGGGTCTGCCGATTTACTTAACTATGGCTACACCTTC. It encodes CASSLAAGSADLLNYGYTF. This rearrangement joins TRBV5-6 to TRBJ1-2; D is possibly TRBD1 (5 bases). Germline CDR1 reads SGHDT; CDR2 reads YYEEEE. The V and J ends lost 0 bases and 1 base respectively, with 22 bases between them. The CDR3 is 19 residues long. Complete variable domain (other parts from reference TRBV5-6 and TRBJ1-2): DAGVTQSPTHLIKTRGQQVTLRCSPKSGHDTVSWYQQALGQGPQFIFQYYEEEERQRGNFPDRFSGHQFPNYSSELNVNALLLGDSALYLCASSLAAGSADLLNYGYTFGSGTRLTVV.

The chain carries TRBV21-1 and TRBJ2-1; TRBD1 is the table's D call, not checked against the DNA. TRBV21-1 is labeled a pseudogene. The length of the CDR3 is 13 residues. DNA for the CDR3: TGTGCCAGCAGACGACAGCTTGGGTATGAGCAGTTCTTC. Protein sequence: CASRRQLGYEQFF.

This chain uses TRBV10-3 with TRBJ1-3; tentatively, D is TRBD1 (6 bases). Germline V gene lookup returns CDR1 ENHRY and CDR2 SYGVKD. This CDR3 spans 16 amino acids. The germline V and J ends were trimmed by 6 bases and 0 bases, with 15 bases remaining between them. CDR3 nucleotide sequence: TGTGCCATCAGAGCCCCGGGACATCGCTCTGGAAACACCATATATTTT. Translating gives CAIRAPGHRSGNTIYF.